Detailed here is one T cell receptor beta chain. The target antigen is unknown. The data stem from a study of Graves' ophthalmopathy and Graves' hyperthyroidism. Study results and caveats: Most thyroid clonotypes with frequency above 0.001 were detected in blood too. It was with 65% to 71% sensitivity and approximately 75% specificity that the model predicted ophthalmopathy progression.

Amplification from RNA transcripts yielded the TCR beta CDR3 regions. First-round RT-PCR employed HTBI primers, with a second-round multiplex PCR after it. In TCRdb, the multiplex PCR reads were re-called with MiXCR into one record per CDR3 protein. Of 650,000 to 900,000 distinct CDR3 sequences in the sample, 40% are singletons; the top ten hold 44%. Between the trimmed V and J ends, which lost 4 bases and 9 bases, there was a span of 12 bases. Per germline, CDR1 WNHNN and CDR2 SYGVQD (reference sequence). CDR3 length: 12 residues. Other autoimmune diseases, uncontrolled infections, pregnancy or lactation ruled patients out of participation. PBMCs had their origin in fresh peripheral blood (roughly 11 ml).

The TCR was taken from an adult man with Graves' ophthalmopathy. The specimen was peripheral blood. The genes are TRBV10-1 and TRBJ1-1; no clear D. The CDR3 reads CASSVDRKQAFF. The CDR3, as DNA: TGCGCCAGCAGTGTGGACCGCAAACAAGCTTTCTTT.